These T cell receptor beta chains were read from a single sample in a study of T cells in Graves' hyperthyroidism and ophthalmopathy. TCRdb itself ran the multiplex PCR reads through MiXCR, one entry per CDR3 protein. In the table there are about 520,000 distinct CDR3 sequences, around a quarter of which are singletons. The sequenced material came from blood. The receptors come from a woman between 25 and 40 years old with Graves' ophthalmopathy. CDR3s include the opening cysteine and the closing phenylalanine or tryptophan. A D gene is named only where the DNA matches it firmly. Clone size, where shown, is once, few, many, or a class for clones that have expanded.

TRBJ2-5 | TRBV6-1 | . | TRBD1 | TGTGCCAGCAGGAACCCCCTGGACAGGAACCAAGAGACCCAGTACTTC | CASRNPLDRNQETQYF
TRBJ2-7 | TRBV5-1 | many | . | TGCGCCAGCCGAGACGATATGACAGGAGTCTACGAGCAGTACTTC | CASRDDMTGVYEQYF
TRBJ1-5 | TRBV14 | many | . | TGTGCCAGCAGCCAAGGGCGAGAACAGCCCCAGCATTTT | CASSQGREQPQHF
TRBJ1-1 | TRBV12-3/TRBV12-4 | many | TRBD1 | TGTGCCAGCTCCTGGTTGCAGGGGGTAGGAACTGAAGCTTTCTTT | CASSWLQGVGTEAFF
TRBJ2-7 | TRBV7-3 | many | TRBD1 | TGTGCCAGCAGCTCGGGACAGGGAGACGAGCAGTACTTC | CASSSGQGDEQYF
TRBJ1-2 | TRBV6-5 | . | . | TGTGCCAGCAGTTACGTTGGGGCTAACTATGGCTACACCTTC | CASSYVGANYGYTF
TRBJ1-2 | TRBV12-3/TRBV12-4 | . | . | TGTGCCAGCAGTCCGGGGGAGGGGGGCTACACCTTC | CASSPGEGGYTF
TRBJ1-2 | TRBV7-6 | few | TRBD1 | TGTGCCAGCAGCTTACAGGGGGCGCAGAACTATGGCTACACCTTC | CASSLQGAQNYGYTF
TRBJ2-5 | TRBV4-2 | many | . | TGTGCCAGCAGCCAAGTTGGGGTAGGAGAGACCCAGTACTTC | CASSQVGVGETQYF
TRBJ1-2 | TRBV6-5 | few | . | TGTGCCAGCAGTTACTCAGGCCGGGAATACGGCTACACCTTC | CASSYSGREYGYTF